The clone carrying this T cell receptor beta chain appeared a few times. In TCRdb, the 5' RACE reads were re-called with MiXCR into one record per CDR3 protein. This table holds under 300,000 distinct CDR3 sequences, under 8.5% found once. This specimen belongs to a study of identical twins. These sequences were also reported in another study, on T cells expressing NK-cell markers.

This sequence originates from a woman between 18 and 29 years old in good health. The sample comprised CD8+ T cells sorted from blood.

CDR3 region: CASSDGGGRYEQYF. CDR3 DNA: TGTGCCAGCAGTGATGGAGGGGGACGCTACGAGCAGTACTTC. The chain couples TRBV27 to TRBJ2-7; either TRBD1 or TRBD2 may fit D (6 bases each). CDR3 size: 14 residues. Germline lookup yields CDR1 MNHEY and CDR2 SMNVEV (reference sequence). V was shortened by 5 bases and J by 3 bases, with 14 bases between the two germline ends.